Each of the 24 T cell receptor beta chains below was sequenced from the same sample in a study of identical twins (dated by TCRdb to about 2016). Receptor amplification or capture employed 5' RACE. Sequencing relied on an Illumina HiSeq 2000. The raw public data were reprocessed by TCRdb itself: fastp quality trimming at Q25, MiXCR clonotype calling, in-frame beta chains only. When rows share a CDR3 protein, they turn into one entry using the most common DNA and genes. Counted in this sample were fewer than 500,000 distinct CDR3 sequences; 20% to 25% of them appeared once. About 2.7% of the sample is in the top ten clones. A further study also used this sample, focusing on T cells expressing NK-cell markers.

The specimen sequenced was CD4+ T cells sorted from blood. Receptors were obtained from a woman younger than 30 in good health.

Written as DNA, the CDR3 is TGTGCCACCAAGTCTCCCACCGGGGGCTCCTACAATGAGCAGTTCTTC. Residues: CATKSPTGGSYNEQFF. The chain recombines TRBV15 with TRBJ2-1, with D possibly matching TRBD2 (6 bases). The V end lost 7 bases, the J end lost 0 bases, and 16 bases lay between the germline ends. This CDR3 has 16 residues. The germline CDR1 and CDR2 sequences are LNHNV and YYDKDF (reference sequence). Using reference TRBV15 and TRBJ2-1 for the parts outside the CDR3, the full variable domain is DAMVIQNPRYQVTQFGKPVTLSCSQTLNHNVMYWYQQKSSQAPKLLFHYYDKDFNNEADTPDNFQSRRPNTSFCFLDIRSPGLGDTAMYLCATKSPTGGSYNEQFFGPGTRLTVL.

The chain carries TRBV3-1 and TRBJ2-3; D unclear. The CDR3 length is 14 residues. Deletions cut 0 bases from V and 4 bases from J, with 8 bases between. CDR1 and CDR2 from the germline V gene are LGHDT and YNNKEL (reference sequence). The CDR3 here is CASSQDTAADTQYF. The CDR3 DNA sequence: TGTGCCAGCAGCCAAGATACAGCAGCAGATACGCAGTATTTT.

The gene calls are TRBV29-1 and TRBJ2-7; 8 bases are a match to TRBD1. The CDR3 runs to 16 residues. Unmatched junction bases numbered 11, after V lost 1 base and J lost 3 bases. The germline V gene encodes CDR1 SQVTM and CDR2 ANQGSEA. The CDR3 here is CSVEVGRTGPLYEQYF. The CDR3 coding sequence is TGCAGCGTTGAAGTGGGTAGGACAGGGCCCCTCTACGAGCAGTACTTC.

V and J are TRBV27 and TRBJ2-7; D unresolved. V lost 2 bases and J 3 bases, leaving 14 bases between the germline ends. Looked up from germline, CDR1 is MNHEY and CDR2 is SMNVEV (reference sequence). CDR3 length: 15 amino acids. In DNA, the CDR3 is TGTGCCAGCAGTTTAAGACACCAGGTTTTCTACGAGCAGTACTTC. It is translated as CASSLRHQVFYEQYF.

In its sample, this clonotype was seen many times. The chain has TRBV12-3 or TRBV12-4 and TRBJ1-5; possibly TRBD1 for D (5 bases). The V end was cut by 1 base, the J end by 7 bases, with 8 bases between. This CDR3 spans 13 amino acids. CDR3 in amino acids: CASSLEGSQPQHF. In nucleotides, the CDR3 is TGTGCCAGCAGTTTAGAGGGGTCGCAGCCCCAGCATTTT.

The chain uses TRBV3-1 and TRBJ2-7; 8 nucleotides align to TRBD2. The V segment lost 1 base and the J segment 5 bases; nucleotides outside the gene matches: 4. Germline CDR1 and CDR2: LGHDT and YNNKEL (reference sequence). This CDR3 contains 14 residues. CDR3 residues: CASSQAGGPNEQYF. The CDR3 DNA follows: TGTGCCAGCAGCCAAGCGGGGGGGCCTAACGAGCAGTACTTC.

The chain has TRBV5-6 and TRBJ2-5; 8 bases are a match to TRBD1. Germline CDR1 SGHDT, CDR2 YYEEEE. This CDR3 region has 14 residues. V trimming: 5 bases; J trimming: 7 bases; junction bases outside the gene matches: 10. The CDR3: CASSSGTGSGTQYF. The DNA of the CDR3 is TGTGCCAGCAGTTCCGGGACAGGATCGGGGACCCAGTACTTC.

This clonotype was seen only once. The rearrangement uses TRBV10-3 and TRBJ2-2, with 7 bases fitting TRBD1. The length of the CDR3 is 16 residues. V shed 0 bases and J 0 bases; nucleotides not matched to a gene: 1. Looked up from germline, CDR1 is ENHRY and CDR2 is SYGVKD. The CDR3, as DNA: TGTGCCATCAGTGAGTCGACAGGGACGAACACCGGGGAGCTGTTTTTT. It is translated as CAISESTGTNTGELFF.

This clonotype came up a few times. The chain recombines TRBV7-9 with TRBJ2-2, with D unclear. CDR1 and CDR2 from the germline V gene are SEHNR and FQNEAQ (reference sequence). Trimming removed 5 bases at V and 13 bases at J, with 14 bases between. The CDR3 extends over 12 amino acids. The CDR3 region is CASSPLAYLLFF. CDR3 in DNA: TGTGCCAGCAGCCCACTGGCGTATTTGCTGTTTTTT.

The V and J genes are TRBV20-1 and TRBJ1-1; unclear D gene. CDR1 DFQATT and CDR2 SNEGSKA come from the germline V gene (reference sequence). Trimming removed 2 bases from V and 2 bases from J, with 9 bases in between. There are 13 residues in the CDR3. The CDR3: CSARRTANTEAFF. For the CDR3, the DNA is TGCAGTGCTAGAAGAACAGCCAACACTGAAGCTTTCTTT.

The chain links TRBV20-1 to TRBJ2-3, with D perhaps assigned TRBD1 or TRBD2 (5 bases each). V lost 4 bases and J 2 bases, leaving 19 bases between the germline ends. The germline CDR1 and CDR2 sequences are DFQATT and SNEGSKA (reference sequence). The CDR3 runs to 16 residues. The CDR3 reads CSAISRGDGLTDTQYF. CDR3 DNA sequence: TGCAGTGCTATATCTCGAGGGGACGGACTCACAGATACGCAGTATTTT.

The CDR3 DNA sequence: TGCAGTGCTATGCTTAGCCTTACTCTCACAGATACGCAGTATTTT. Protein: CSAMLSLTLTDTQYF. The chain couples TRBV20-1 to TRBJ2-3; no clear D. CDR3 length: 15 residues. Germline values: CDR1 DFQATT, CDR2 SNEGSKA (reference sequence). The V end lost 4 bases, the J end lost 2 bases, and 16 bases lay between the germline ends.

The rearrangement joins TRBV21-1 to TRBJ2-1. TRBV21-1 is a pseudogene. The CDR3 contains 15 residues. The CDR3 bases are TGTGCCAGCAGCTCTAAAAGCCTTCCTTACAATGAGCAGTTCTTC. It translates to CASSSKSLPYNEQFF.

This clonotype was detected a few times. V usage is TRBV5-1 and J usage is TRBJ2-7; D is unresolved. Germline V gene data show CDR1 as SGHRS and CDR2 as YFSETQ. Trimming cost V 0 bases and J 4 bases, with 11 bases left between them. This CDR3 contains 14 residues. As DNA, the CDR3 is TGCGCCAGCAGCTTGGCGGCCGGACGATACGAGCAGTACTTC. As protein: CASSLAAGRYEQYF. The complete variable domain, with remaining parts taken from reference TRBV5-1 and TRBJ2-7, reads KAGVTQTPRYLIKTRGQQVTLSCSPISGHRSVSWYQQTPGQGLQFLFEYFSETQRNKGNFPGRFSGRQFSNSRSEMNVSTLELGDSALYLCASSLAAGRYEQYFGPGTRLTVT.

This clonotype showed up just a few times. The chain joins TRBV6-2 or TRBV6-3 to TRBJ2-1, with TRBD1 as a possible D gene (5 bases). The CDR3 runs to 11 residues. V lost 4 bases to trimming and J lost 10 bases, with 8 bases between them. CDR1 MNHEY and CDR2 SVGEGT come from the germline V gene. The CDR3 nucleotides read TGTGCCAGCAGTTTCCGACAGGAGCAGTTCTTC. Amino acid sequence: CASSFRQEQFF.

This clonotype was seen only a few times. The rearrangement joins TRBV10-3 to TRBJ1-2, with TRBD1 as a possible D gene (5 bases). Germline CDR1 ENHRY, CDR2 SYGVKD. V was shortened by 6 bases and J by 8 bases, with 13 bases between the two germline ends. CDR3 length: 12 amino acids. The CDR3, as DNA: TGTGCCATCAGCCCCGACAGCTACGGCTACACCTTC. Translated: CAISPDSYGYTF.

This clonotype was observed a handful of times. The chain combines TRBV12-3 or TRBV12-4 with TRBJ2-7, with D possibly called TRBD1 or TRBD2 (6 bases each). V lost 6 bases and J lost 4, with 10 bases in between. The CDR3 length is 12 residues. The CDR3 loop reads CASSGGGYEQYF. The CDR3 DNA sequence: TGTGCCAGCAGCGGGGGCGGGTACGAGCAGTACTTC.

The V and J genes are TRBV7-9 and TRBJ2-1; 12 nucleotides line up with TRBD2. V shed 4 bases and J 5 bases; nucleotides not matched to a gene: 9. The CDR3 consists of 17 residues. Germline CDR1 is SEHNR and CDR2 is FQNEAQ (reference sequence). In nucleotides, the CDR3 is TGTGCCAGCAGCTCGCGGACTAGCGGGAATACGAACAATGAGCAGTTCTTC. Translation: CASSSRTSGNTNNEQFF.

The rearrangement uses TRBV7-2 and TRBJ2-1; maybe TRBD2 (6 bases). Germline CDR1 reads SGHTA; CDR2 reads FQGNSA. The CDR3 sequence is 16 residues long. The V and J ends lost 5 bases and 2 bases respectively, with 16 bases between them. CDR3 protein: CASSRPGTAPYNEQFF. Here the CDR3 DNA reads TGTGCCAGCAGCCGACCGGGGACTGCCCCCTACAATGAGCAGTTCTTC.

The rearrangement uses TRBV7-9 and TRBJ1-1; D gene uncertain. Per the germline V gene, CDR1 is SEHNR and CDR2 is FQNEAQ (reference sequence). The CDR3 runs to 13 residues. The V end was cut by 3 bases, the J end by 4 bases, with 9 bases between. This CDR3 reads CASSFQGSTEAFF. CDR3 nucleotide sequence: TGTGCCAGCAGCTTTCAAGGATCCACTGAAGCTTTCTTT.

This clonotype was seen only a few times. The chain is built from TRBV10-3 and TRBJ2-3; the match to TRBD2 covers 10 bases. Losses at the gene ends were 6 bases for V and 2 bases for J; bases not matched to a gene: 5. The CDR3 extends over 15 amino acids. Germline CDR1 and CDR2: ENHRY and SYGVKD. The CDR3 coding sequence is TGTGCCATCAGCCCTAGCGGGGGAATCACAGATACGCAGTATTTT. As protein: CAISPSGGITDTQYF.

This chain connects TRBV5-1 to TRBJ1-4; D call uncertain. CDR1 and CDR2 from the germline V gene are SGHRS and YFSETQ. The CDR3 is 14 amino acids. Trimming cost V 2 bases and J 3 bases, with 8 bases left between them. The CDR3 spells CASSLLAANEKLFF. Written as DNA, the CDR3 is TGCGCCAGCAGCTTACTGGCAGCTAATGAAAAACTGTTTTTT.

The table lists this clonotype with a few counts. CDR3 coding DNA: TGCGCCAGCAGCTTGGAGAGCAGCCTATCGGCCGGTTACAATGAGCAGTTCTTC. It encodes CASSLESSLSAGYNEQFF. This chain links TRBV5-1 with TRBJ2-1, with D hard to call. Per the germline V gene, CDR1 is SGHRS and CDR2 is YFSETQ. Trimming cost V 0 bases and J 4 bases, with 20 bases left between them. The CDR3 extends over 18 amino acids.

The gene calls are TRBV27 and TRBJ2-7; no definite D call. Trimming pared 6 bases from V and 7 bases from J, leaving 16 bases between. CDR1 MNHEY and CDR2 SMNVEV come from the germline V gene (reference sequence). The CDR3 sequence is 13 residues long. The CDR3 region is CASSRTYLGEQYF. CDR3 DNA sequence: TGTGCCAGCAGCCGGACGTACCTGGGGGAGCAGTACTTC.